A single sample is the source of the 26 T cell receptor beta chains below, sequenced in a study of blood T cell repertoires in COVID-19. The method was immunoSEQ multiplex PCR; TCRdb's version includes in-frame clones alone and lacks a portion of them. The sample lists 37,000 or so clones; about 88% were seen once. Specimen: peripheral blood. These TCRs come from a man aged 55-75 years with active COVID-19.

About this clone itself: At one end the junction does not follow the germline gene, possibly because of a read error. The chain links TRBV6-1 to TRBJ1-5, with TRBD1 matching over 8 bases. The CDR3 is 15 amino acids. Per the germline V gene, CDR1 is MNHNS and CDR2 is SASEGT. CDR3 DNA: TGTGCCAGCAGTCAAGCCGGGACAGGAAACCAGCCCCAGCATTTT. This sequence encodes CASSQAGTGNQPQHF.

The chain uses TRBV29-1 and TRBJ2-5; D may be TRBD1 (5 bases). Trimming took 7 bases from V and 5 from J, leaving 14 bases between them. The V gene's germline CDR1 is SQVTM and CDR2 ANQGSEA. The CDR3 has 12 residues. CDR3 in DNA: TGCAGCGCCCGTGACAGTAAGGAGACCCAGTACTTC. Protein: CSARDSKETQYF.

This clone came up once. The rearrangement uses TRBV6-6 and TRBJ1-1, with D maybe TRBD1 (6 bases). CDR1 and CDR2 (germline): MNHNY, SVGAGI (reference sequence). Trimming shortened V by 3 bases and J by 13 bases, and 18 bases separated the two germline ends. The CDR3 runs to 13 residues. The CDR3 DNA sequence: TGTGCCAGCAGTTATTATCCGGGGGGCCTCGATTTCTTT. Translating it yields CASSYYPGGLDFF.

This rearrangement joins TRBV6-5 to TRBJ1-2; the D gene is possibly TRBD1 (6 bases). Per the germline V gene, CDR1 is MNHEY and CDR2 is SVGAGI. This CDR3 spans 12 amino acids. Trimming took 7 bases from V and 6 from J, leaving 12 bases between them. As DNA, the CDR3 is TGTGCCAGCAATCACAGGGACGATGGCTACACCTTC. This translates into CASNHRDDGYTF.

The chain links TRBV18 to TRBJ2-3; TRBD1 matches at 9 bases. The CDR3 has 16 amino acids. CDR1 is KGHSH and CDR2 is LQKENI in the germline V gene. With V trimmed by 3 bases and J by 3 bases, 7 bases remained unmatched. The CDR3 spells CASSPGGTGRTDTQYF. CDR3 coding DNA: TGTGCCAGCTCACCGGGAGGGACAGGGCGTACAGATACGCAGTATTTT.

The chain uses TRBV19 and TRBJ1-5; the match to TRBD1 covers 7 bases. CDR1 and CDR2 from the germline V gene are LNHDA and SQIVND (reference sequence). V was clipped by 8 bases and J by 3 bases; unmatched bases: 7. The CDR3 has 14 amino acids. This chain's CDR3 is CASRTGAANQPQHF. The CDR3 DNA reads as TGTGCCAGTCGTACAGGGGCCGCCAATCAGCCCCAGCATTTT.

The V call is TRBV12-3 or TRBV12-4, the J call TRBJ1-1; perhaps TRBD1 as D (5 bases). The ends were cut back, 3 bases at V and 4 bases at J, with 9 bases in the middle. The CDR3 has 13 residues. CDR3 bases: TGTGCCAGCAGTTTCTCCGGGGGCACTGAAGCTTTCTTT. This sequence encodes CASSFSGGTEAFF.

The chain uses TRBV29-1 and TRBJ2-2; D uncertain. Germline values: CDR1 SQVTM, CDR2 ANQGSEA. This CDR3 has 12 residues. Deletions cut 5 bases from V and 2 bases from J, with 6 bases between. The CDR3 sequence: CSVTRNTGELFF. The CDR3 DNA reads TGCAGCGTTACAAGAAACACCGGGGAGCTGTTTTTT.

V and J are TRBV9 and TRBJ2-7; 7 bases match TRBD2. The CDR3 has 15 residues. Trimming took 2 bases from V and 3 from J; bases not matched to a gene: 8. The germline V gene encodes CDR1 SGDLS and CDR2 YYNGEE. CDR3 residues: CASSVGTSENYEQYF. The CDR3 DNA is TGTGCCAGCAGCGTTGGCACTAGCGAGAACTACGAGCAGTACTTC.

The chain carries TRBV10-3 and TRBJ1-6, with 9 bases fitting TRBD1. V lost 2 bases and J lost 8; bases outside the gene matches: 1. Looked up from germline, CDR1 is ENHRY and CDR2 is SYGVKD. CDR3 length: 14 amino acids. The CDR3 coding sequence is TGTGCCATCAGTGAGCGGACAGGGGATTCACCCCTCCACTTT. It is translated as CAISERTGDSPLHF.

V and J are TRBV7-2 and TRBJ2-3; D not resolved. Germline CDR1 SGHTA, CDR2 FQGNSA. This CDR3 is built from 14 residues. The V end was cut by 3 bases, the J end by 4 bases, with 11 bases between. CDR3 in amino acids: CASSFRLGSDTQYF. CDR3 DNA sequence: TGTGCCAGCAGCTTCAGGCTGGGTTCAGATACGCAGTATTTT.

This chain connects TRBV5-4 to TRBJ2-5, with a possible D match to TRBD1 (6 bases). V was clipped by 2 bases and J by 3 bases, with 11 bases between them. The germline gives CDR1 SGHNT, CDR2 YYREEE (reference sequence). The CDR3 consists of 14 residues. The CDR3 sequence is CASSFRTAEETQYF. The CDR3 bases are TGTGCCAGCAGCTTCAGGACAGCGGAAGAGACCCAGTACTTC. Full variable domain (missing parts from reference TRBV5-4 and TRBJ2-5): ETGVTQSPTHLIKTRGQQVTLRCSSQSGHNTVSWYQQALGQGPQFIFQYYREEENGRGNFPPRFSGLQFPNYSSELNVNALELDDSALYLCASSFRTAEETQYFGPGTRLLVL.

This clone was seen a single time. The genes are TRBV18 and TRBJ1-2; 9 nucleotides agree with TRBD1. The junction had 7 bases not matched to a gene; V was cut back by 6 bases and J by 2 bases. CDR3 size: 15 residues. The V gene's germline CDR1 is KGHSH and CDR2 LQKENI. CDR3 residues: CASSVGQGQNYGYTF. DNA for the CDR3: TGTGCCAGCTCCGTTGGACAGGGGCAAAACTATGGCTACACCTTC.

The chain uses TRBV19 and TRBJ2-7; D is perhaps TRBD1 (5 bases). The CDR3 is 15 residues long. The ends were cut back, 3 bases at V and 5 bases at J, with 17 bases in the middle. Germline lookup yields CDR1 LNHDA and CDR2 SQIVND (reference sequence). The CDR3 coding sequence is TGTGCCAGTAGTATTAATCCGGCAGGGATGAACGAGCAGTACTTC. Encoded protein: CASSINPAGMNEQYF.

The chain combines TRBV4-2 with TRBJ2-5; 11 bases line up with TRBD2. J gave up 2 bases and V 0 bases, and 17 bases lay outside the gene matches. Germline-derived CDR1 and CDR2 are LGHNA and YNFKEQ. The CDR3 is 21 residues long. The CDR3 here is CASSQEGTVAGGPGKQETQYF. In DNA form, the CDR3 reads TGTGCCAGCAGCCAAGAAGGAACTGTAGCGGGAGGGCCTGGGAAACAAGAGACCCAGTACTTC.

CDR3: CASSLYGDTEAFF. In nucleotides, the CDR3 is TGTGCCAGCAGCTTATACGGGGACACTGAAGCTTTCTTT. This chain connects TRBV7-9 to TRBJ1-1; D gene uncertain. Trimming took off 2 bases at V and 3 bases at J, with 7 bases between the two ends. Germline V gene sequence: CDR1 SEHNR, CDR2 FQNEAQ (reference sequence). The CDR3 loop spans 13 amino acids.

CDR3 sequence reads: CASSLSSGRADEQFF. CDR3 in DNA: TGTGCCAGCAGCTTAAGTAGCGGGAGGGCCGATGAGCAGTTCTTC. The rearrangement uses TRBV7-2 and TRBJ2-1; 11 bases line up with TRBD2. The CDR3 loop spans 15 amino acids. Germline CDR1 reads SGHTA; CDR2 reads FQGNSA. V dropped 2 bases and J dropped 8; count of bases not matched to a gene: 5.

V and J are TRBV15 and TRBJ2-5, with a tentative D call TRBD1 (5 bases). Germline V gene data show CDR1 as LNHNV and CDR2 as YYDKDF (reference sequence). V lost 5 bases, J lost 10 bases, and 14 bases lay in between. CDR3 length equals 12 residues. The CDR3 is CATSFDSSLQYF. CDR3 in DNA: TGTGCCACCAGCTTCGACAGTTCCCTCCAGTACTTC.

V usage is TRBV11-2 and J usage is TRBJ2-1, with D unclear. V was cut by 2 bases and J by 4 bases, with 6 bases left in between. CDR3 length: 13 amino acids. Per germline, CDR1 SGHAT and CDR2 FQNNGV. Here the CDR3 reads CASSLTQYNEQFF. CDR3 bases: TGTGCCAGCAGCTTAACACAATACAATGAGCAGTTCTTC.

A word on this clone: This CDR3 is missing its conserved last phenylalanine or tryptophan, likely due to a read error. Because the CDR3's place on the DNA is in doubt, the DNA is left out and the CDR3 is given as listed by TCRdb. The J gene is TRBJ2-3, the V gene TRBV28; the table's D call, TRBD2, was not checked against the DNA. The CDR3 region is 13 residues in length, termini included. Germline V gene lookup returns CDR1 MDHEN and CDR2 SYDVKM. The CDR3 loop is CASSPGTSGRASV.

V gene TRBV19 combines with J gene TRBJ1-2, with D maybe TRBD1 (6 bases). The length of the CDR3 is 11 residues. Germline-derived CDR1 and CDR2 are LNHDA and SQIVND (reference sequence). Trimming pared 11 bases from V and 4 bases from J, leaving 11 bases between. The CDR3 loop reads CAADSFYGYTF. Written as DNA, the CDR3 is TGTGCCGCGGACAGTTTCTATGGCTACACCTTC.

The chain links TRBV28 to TRBJ2-3; the D gene is possibly TRBD1 (5 bases). Deletions cut 2 bases from V and 5 bases from J, with 11 bases between. The V gene's germline CDR1 is MDHEN and CDR2 SYDVKM. The CDR3 totals 14 residues. The CDR3 DNA reads TGTGCCAGCAGTTTAAGCCAGGGTCAAGATACGCAGTATTTT. This codes for CASSLSQGQDTQYF.

This clone was observed a single time. J is TRBJ2-2 and V is TRBV3-1 (or the pseudogene TRBV3-2); 7 positions match TRBD2. V lost 4 bases to trimming and J lost 2 bases; unmatched junction nucleotides: 7. The CDR3 is made up of 16 amino acids. From germline, CDR1 is LGHDT and CDR2 YNNKEL (reference sequence). CDR3 region: CASSRAWGGNTGELFF. The CDR3 region has the DNA TGTGCCAGCAGCCGAGCTTGGGGGGGAAACACCGGGGAGCTGTTTTTT.

The J gene is TRBJ1-2, the V gene TRBV28; 10 positions match TRBD1. The CDR3 contains 15 residues. The J segment lost 7 bases and the V segment lost 8 bases, leaving 13 bases of the junction unmatched. Germline V gene data show CDR1 as MDHEN and CDR2 as SYDVKM. The CDR3: CASRTGGTGASGYTF. The CDR3 DNA follows: TGTGCCAGCCGGACGGGTGGGACAGGGGCAAGTGGCTACACCTTC.

The genes are TRBV3-1 (or the pseudogene TRBV3-2) and TRBJ2-2; 12 bases fit TRBD2. Germline assignment: CDR1 LGHDT and CDR2 YNNKEL (reference sequence). Trimming cost V 4 bases and J 1 base; bases outside gene matches: 7. The CDR3 runs to 18 residues. Here the CDR3 reads CASSPGLAGGRNTGELFF. The CDR3 DNA sequence: TGTGCCAGCAGCCCGGGGCTAGCGGGAGGGCGGAACACCGGGGAGCTGTTTTTT.

This rearrangement joins TRBV7-2 to TRBJ2-5; 12 bases align to TRBD2. The germline gives CDR1 SGHTA, CDR2 FQGNSA. The V gene end was trimmed by 5 bases and the J gene end by 4 bases; junction bases not matched to a gene: 5. The CDR3 consists of 15 residues. CDR3 sequence reads: CASSTRLAGAETQYF. CDR3 bases: TGTGCCAGCAGCACCCGACTAGCGGGAGCAGAGACCCAGTACTTC.